This entry is about one T cell receptor beta chain. These data come from a study of blood T cell repertoires in COVID-19. Study summary: PBMCs, B-cell-depleted T cells, or T cells were the source of the cDNA or gDNA that made up the material.

The data were produced by immunoSEQ multiplex PCR, yet TCRdb's version contains in-frame clones alone and is incomplete. Here the sample spans about 190,000 clones, under 90% being singletons. The CDR3 consists of 16 residues. The V gene's germline CDR1 is MNHNY and CDR2 SVGAGI (reference sequence). Trimming cost V 5 bases and J 7 bases; bases outside gene matches: 13. The specimen was peripheral blood. This chain joins TRBV6-6 and TRBJ1-5; 8 nucleotides line up with TRBD1. This receptor was obtained from a human donor in a cohort sampled during active COVID-19. CDR3 bases: TGTGCCAGCAGTACCTTACAGGGGGGAGGAAACCAGCCCCAGCATTTT. It translates to CASSTLQGGGNQPQHF.